This T cell receptor beta chain was documented in a study of T cell changes during pregnancy in multiple sclerosis. In germline, CDR1 is KGHSH, CDR2 LQKENI. The CDR3 sequence is 13 residues long. The germline V and J ends were trimmed by 6 bases and 6 bases, with 11 bases remaining between them. The table came from immunoSEQ multiplex PCR; TCRdb's copy has only in-frame clones and leaves some out. The repertoire holds about 100,000 clones, with about 92% as singletons. The receptor was derived from a female donor with multiple sclerosis, enrolled in a pregnancy study. V is TRBV18 and J is TRBJ2-2; TRBD2 is a possible D gene (6 bases). Sample: peripheral blood, taken in the second trimester of pregnancy. The CDR3 DNA reads as TGTGCCAGCTCGACGGCGGGACCCGGGGAGCTGTTTTTT. It codes for CASSTAGPGELFF.